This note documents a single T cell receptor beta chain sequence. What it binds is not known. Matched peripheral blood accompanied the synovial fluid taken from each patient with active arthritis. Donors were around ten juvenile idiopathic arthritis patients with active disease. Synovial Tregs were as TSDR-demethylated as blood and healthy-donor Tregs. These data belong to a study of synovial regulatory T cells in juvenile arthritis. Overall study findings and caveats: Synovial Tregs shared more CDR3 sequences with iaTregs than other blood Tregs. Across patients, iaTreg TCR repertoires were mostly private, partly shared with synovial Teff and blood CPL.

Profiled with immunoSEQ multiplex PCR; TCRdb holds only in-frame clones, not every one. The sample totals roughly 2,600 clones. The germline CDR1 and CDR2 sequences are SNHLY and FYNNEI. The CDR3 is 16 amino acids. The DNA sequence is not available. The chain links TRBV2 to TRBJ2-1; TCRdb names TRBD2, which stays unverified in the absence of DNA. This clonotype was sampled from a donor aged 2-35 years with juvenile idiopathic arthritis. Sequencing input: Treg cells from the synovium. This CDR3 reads CASSVPAGGYYNEQFF.